The present T cell receptor (beta chain) was sequenced within a study of T cells in Graves' hyperthyroidism and ophthalmopathy. Newly diagnosed hyperthyroidism patients aged 18 to 65 years had disease lasting under 2 months. The diagnoses drew upon clinical symptoms, serum thyroxine and TRAb, thyroid ultrasound and orbital computed tomography. Amplification yielded TCR beta CDR3 regions, with RNA transcripts as the source. Carried out on the TCR CDR3, a first-round RT-PCR used the HTBI primer set. TCRdb used MiXCR to reprocess the multiplex PCR reads, holding one entry per CDR3 protein. The repertoire consists of under 350,000 distinct CDR3 sequences, with 21% occurring once and the leading ten covering under 55%. V lost 7 bases, J lost 5 bases, and 14 bases lay in between. The CDR3 is 13 residues long. Germline CDR1 DFQATT, CDR2 SNEGSKA (reference sequence). This clonotype has a count of ten or more.

The source material was blood. The TCR originated in a woman between 50 and 59 years old with Graves' hyperthyroidism. This chain uses TRBV20-1 with TRBJ1-4; weak D call: TRBD1 (5 bases). The CDR3 DNA sequence: TGCAGTGTCGCGGGACCGGGAAATGAAAAACTGTTTTTT. This gives the protein CSVAGPGNEKLFF.